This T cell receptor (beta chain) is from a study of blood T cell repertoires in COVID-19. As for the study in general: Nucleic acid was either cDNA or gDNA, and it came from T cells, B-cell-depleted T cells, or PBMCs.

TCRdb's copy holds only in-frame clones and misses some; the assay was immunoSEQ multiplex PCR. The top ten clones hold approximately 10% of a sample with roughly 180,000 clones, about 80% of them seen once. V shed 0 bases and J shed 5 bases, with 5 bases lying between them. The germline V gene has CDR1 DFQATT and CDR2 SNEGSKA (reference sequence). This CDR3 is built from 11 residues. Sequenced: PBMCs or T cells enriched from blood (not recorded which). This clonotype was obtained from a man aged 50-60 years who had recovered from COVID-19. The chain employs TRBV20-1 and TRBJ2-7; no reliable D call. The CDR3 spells CSARDYDEQYF. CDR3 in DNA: TGCAGTGCTAGAGATTATGACGAGCAGTACTTC.